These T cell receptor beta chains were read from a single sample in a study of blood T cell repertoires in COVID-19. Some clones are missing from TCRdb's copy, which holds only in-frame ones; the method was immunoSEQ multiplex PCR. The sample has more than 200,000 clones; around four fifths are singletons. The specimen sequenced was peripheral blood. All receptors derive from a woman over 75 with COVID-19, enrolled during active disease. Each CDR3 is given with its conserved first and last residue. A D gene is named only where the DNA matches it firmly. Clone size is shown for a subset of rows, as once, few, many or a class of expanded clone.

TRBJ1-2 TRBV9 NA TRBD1 TGTGCCAGCAGCCACACTGGAGGAGGGGGCGATGGCTACACCTTC CASSHTGGGGDGYTF
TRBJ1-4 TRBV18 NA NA TGTGCCAGCTCACCTCGCAGGGGCAATGAAAAACTGTTTTTT CASSPRRGNEKLFF
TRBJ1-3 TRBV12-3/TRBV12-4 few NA TGTGCCAGCAGTTCCTGGGGGGAAAACACCATATATTTT CASSSWGENTIYF
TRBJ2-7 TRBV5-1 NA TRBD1 TGCGCCAGCAGCCCAACCGGGACAGGGCGCTACGAGCAGTACTTC CASSPTGTGRYEQYF
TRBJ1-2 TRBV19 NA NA TGTGCCAGTAGTAGCCCGCCCGGACAGCTTAACTATGGCTACACCTTC CASSSPPGQLNYGYTF
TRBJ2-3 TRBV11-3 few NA TGTGCCAGCAGCGACGGGATAACTAGCACAGATACGCAGTATTTT CASSDGITSTDTQYF
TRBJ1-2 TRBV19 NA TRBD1 TGTGCCAGTAGTACGGACAGGAACTATAACTATGGCTACACCTTC CASSTDRNYNYGYTF
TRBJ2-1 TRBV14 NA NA TGTGCCAGCAGTCATTATCAGTGGAGTGGAGGGAATGAGCAGTTCTTC CASSHYQWSGGNEQFF
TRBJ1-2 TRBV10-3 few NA TGTGCCAGTCGGGGGACCCCCTATGGCTACACCTTC CASRGTPYGYTF
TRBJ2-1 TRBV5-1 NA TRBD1 TGCGCCAGCAGCTCGGGACAGTCGGGATATACCTACAATGAGCAGTTCTTC CASSSGQSGYTYNEQFF
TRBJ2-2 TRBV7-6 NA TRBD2 TGTGCCAGCAGCTTAGGGCGGGGGGACACCGGGGAGCTGTTTTTT CASSLGRGDTGELFF
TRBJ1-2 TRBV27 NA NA TGTGCCAGCAAGGACAGATCAGGTGGCTACACCTTC CASKDRSGGYTF
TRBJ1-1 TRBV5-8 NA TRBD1 TGTGCCAGCAGCATAACAGGGGGCTTGAACACTGAAGCTTTCTTT CASSITGGLNTEAFF
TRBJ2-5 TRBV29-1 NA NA TGCAGCGTTAAAGGGCTCTACAGGGAGGAGACCCAGTACTTC CSVKGLYREETQYF
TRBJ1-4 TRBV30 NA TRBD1 TGTGCCTGGAAGTCCCGGACAGGGAATGAAAAACTGTTTTTT CAWKSRTGNEKLFF
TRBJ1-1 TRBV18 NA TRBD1 TGTGCCAGCTCACCTATGGACAGGGGGGACACTGAAGCTTTCTTT CASSPMDRGDTEAFF
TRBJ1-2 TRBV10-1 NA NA TGCGCCAGCACCCGGGGGAACTATGGCTACACCTTC CASTRGNYGYTF
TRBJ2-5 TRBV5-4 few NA TGTGCCAGCAGCTTGGACCGGGGCGGGGAAGAGACCCAGTACTTC CASSLDRGGEETQYF
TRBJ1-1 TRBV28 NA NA TGTGCCAGCAGTAGGAGGACTGAAGCTTTCTTT CASSRRTEAFF
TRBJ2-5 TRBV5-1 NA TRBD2 TGCGCCAGCAGACTTAGCGGGGGTCAAGAGACCCAGTACTTC CASRLSGGQETQYF
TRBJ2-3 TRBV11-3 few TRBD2 TGTGCCAGCAGCTTGGGTAGCGGGGGGTCCTTTTCTACGCAGTATTTT CASSLGSGGSFSTQYF
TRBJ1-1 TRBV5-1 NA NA TGCGCCAGCAGTGGTCAGGTGAACACTGAAGCTTTCTTT CASSGQVNTEAFF
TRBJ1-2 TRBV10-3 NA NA TGTGCCATCAGTGAAGGCAGGGCCCATAGGGATGGCTACACCTTC CAISEGRAHRDGYTF
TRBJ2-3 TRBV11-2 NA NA TGTGCCAGCAGACCAGACAGATATAGCACAGATACGCAGTATTTT CASRPDRYSTDTQYF
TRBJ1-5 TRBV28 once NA TGTGCCAGCCGTCCCGGGACACTGCCCGAGAGCGAGCATTTT CASRPGTLPESEHF
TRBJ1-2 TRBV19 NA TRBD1 TGTGCCAGTATTGAACGGGACAGCTATGGCTACACCTTC CASIERDSYGYTF
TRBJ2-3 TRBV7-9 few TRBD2 TGTGCCAGCAGCTTAGTAGCGGGGGTGTCAGATACGCAGTATTTT CASSLVAGVSDTQYF
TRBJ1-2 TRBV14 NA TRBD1 TGTGCCAGCAGCCAAGTTACAGGGGGGGGCTACACCTTC CASSQVTGGGYTF
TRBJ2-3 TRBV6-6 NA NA TGTGCCAGCGTACGGGGCGGGGTTCCAGATACGCAGTATTTT CASVRGGVPDTQYF
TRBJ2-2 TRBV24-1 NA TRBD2 TGTGCCACCAGTGATCCTAGCGGGGGCCCTAGCGGCGGGGAGCTGTTTTTT CATSDPSGGPSGGELFF
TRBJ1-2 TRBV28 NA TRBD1 TGTGCCAGCAGTCCCGCAGGGGGACCGTTTAACTATGGCTACACCTTC CASSPAGGPFNYGYTF
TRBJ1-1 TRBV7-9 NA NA TGTGCCAGCAGCTTGAGGACAGAAACTGAAGCTTTCTTT CASSLRTETEAFF
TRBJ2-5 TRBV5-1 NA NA TGCGCCAGCAGCTCTACAGGGTTATATGAGACCCAGTACTTC CASSSTGLYETQYF
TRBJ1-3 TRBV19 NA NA TGTGCCAGTAGTCCGCAGGGATCTGGAAACACCATATATTTT CASSPQGSGNTIYF
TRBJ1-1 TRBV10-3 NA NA TGTGCCATCAGTGGGAGCAGGGGACCGAACACTGAAGCTTTCTTT CAISGSRGPNTEAFF
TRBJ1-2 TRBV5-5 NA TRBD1 TGTGCCAGCAGCCTAGGGGGACAGGGAATAGGTGGCTACACCTTC CASSLGGQGIGGYTF
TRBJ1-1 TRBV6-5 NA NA TGTGCCAGCAGTTACTCGACGGGGGGCACTGAAGCTTTCTTT CASSYSTGGTEAFF
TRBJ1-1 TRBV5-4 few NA TGTGCCAGCACCCACAAAGACAGCATGAACACTGAAGCTTTCTTT CASTHKDSMNTEAFF
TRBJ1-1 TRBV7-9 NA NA TGTGCCAGCAGCTTCAACAGGGTGAACACTGAAGCTTTCTTT CASSFNRVNTEAFF
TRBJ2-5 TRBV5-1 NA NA TGCGCCAGCAAAGGGGGGGGGACTAAAGAGACCCAGTACTTC CASKGGGTKETQYF
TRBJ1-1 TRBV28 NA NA TGTGCCAGCAGCCAGGGGTACACTGAAGCTTTCTTT CASSQGYTEAFF
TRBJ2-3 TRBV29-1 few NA TGCAGCGTTCGAGGCGGGTCACGGACAGATACGCAGTATTTT CSVRGGSRTDTQYF
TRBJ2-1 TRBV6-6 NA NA TGTGCCAGCAGGTACGAATCAACGACAGGTTACAATGAGCAGTTCTTC CASRYESTTGYNEQFF
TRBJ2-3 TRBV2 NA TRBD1 TGTGCCAGCAGCCCCCGGACAGGGGGTGGGACAGATACGCAGTATTTT CASSPRTGGGTDTQYF
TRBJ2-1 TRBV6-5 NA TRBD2 TGTGCCAGCAGTATAACTAGCGGGAGATACAATGAGCAGTTCTTC CASSITSGRYNEQFF
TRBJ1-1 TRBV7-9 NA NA TGTGCCGGTAAAGGGGGACCGGCCATGAACACTGAAGCTTTCTTT CAGKGGPAMNTEAFF
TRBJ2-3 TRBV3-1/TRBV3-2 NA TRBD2 TGTGCCAGCAGCCAAGCCCCCGTGTCGGTAGCGGGGTTCACAGATACGCAGTATTTT CASSQAPVSVAGFTDTQYF
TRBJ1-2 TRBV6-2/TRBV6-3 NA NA TGTGCCAGCAGTTACTCGTGGCGTCAGGGCTATGGCTACACCTTC CASSYSWRQGYGYTF
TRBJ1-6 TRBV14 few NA TGTGCCAGCAGCCAAGCGGGGTATATTTCACCCCTCCACTTT CASSQAGYISPLHF
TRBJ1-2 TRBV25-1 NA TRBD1 TGTGCCAGCAGTGAATCCACGATACAGGGGAAGTATGGCTACACCTTC CASSESTIQGKYGYTF
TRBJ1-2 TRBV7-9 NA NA TGTGCCAGCAACGACGGGCGTGCAGGGGAAAGTGGCTACACCTTC CASNDGRAGESGYTF